These 30 T cell receptor beta chains share one sample of origin, sequenced in a study of blood T cell repertoires in COVID-19. The data were produced by immunoSEQ multiplex PCR, yet TCRdb's version contains in-frame clones alone and is incomplete. The repertoire consists of fewer than 250,000 clones, with about nine tenths occurring once and the leading ten covering around 1.1%. The sample consisted of peripheral blood. All receptors come from a young man with acute or convalescent COVID-19.

The DNA of the CDR3 is TGCGCCAGCAGTCGAGGGACTAGCGGGGGGGCCGTGATAGAGACCCAGTACTTC. It translates to CASSRGTSGGAVIETQYF. The V call is TRBV5-1, the J call TRBJ2-5; TRBD2 matches at 16 bases. The CDR3 loop spans 18 amino acids. The junction had 11 bases not matched to a gene; V was cut back by 5 bases and J by 4 bases. Germline V lookup: CDR1 SGHRS, CDR2 YFSETQ.

The V call is TRBV9, the J call TRBJ1-4, with a weak D call TRBD1 (6 bases). The CDR3 sequence is 15 residues long. Trimming took off 2 bases at V and 6 bases at J, with 14 bases between the two ends. Germline V CDR1 and CDR2: SGDLS, YYNGEE. CDR3 amino acids: CASSVSQGLHEKLFF. Here the CDR3 DNA reads TGTGCCAGCAGCGTCTCGCAGGGGTTACATGAAAAACTGTTTTTT. The whole variable domain, filled in from reference TRBV9 and TRBJ1-4, reads DSGVTQTPKHLITATGQRVTLRCSPRSGDLSVYWYQQSLDQGLQFLIQYYNGEERAKGNILERFSAQQFPDLHSELNLSSLELGDSALYFCASSVSQGLHEKLFFGSGTQLSVL.

This chain connects TRBV5-5 to TRBJ2-7; maybe TRBD1 (5 bases). Germline CDR1 is SGHKS and CDR2 is YYEKEE (reference sequence). The CDR3 length is 15 residues. Trimming removed 4 bases from V and 3 bases from J, with 17 bases in between. The CDR3: CASSQGSTSYYEQYF. DNA for the CDR3: TGTGCCAGCAGCCAGGGTAGTACCTCTTACTACGAGCAGTACTTC.

The chain employs TRBV5-1 and TRBJ1-5, with D maybe TRBD1 (6 bases). The CDR3 covers 15 residues. The ends were cut back, 4 bases at V and 5 bases at J, with 16 bases in the middle. Germline CDR1 reads SGHRS; CDR2 reads YFSETQ. CDR3 bases: TGCGCCAGCAGCCCAACGACAGGAATCGATCAGCCCCAGCATTTT. Residues: CASSPTTGIDQPQHF.

This chain connects TRBV7-6 to TRBJ1-4; a weak D match, TRBD1 (6 bases). V was shortened by 3 bases and J by 4 bases, with 9 bases between the two germline ends. Germline lookup yields CDR1 SGHVS and CDR2 FNYEAQ. CDR3 size: 14 residues. The CDR3 DNA is TGTGCCAGCAGCTTTCGGACAGTTAATGAAAAACTGTTTTTT. Translated, it gives CASSFRTVNEKLFF.

J is TRBJ1-1 and V is TRBV30; D gene uncertain. Germline assignment: CDR1 GTSNPN and CDR2 SVGIG (reference sequence). The germline V and J ends were trimmed by 0 bases and 9 bases, with 11 bases remaining between them. The CDR3 is 12 residues long. This CDR3 is CAWSVRWEQAFF. The DNA for the CDR3 is TGTGCCTGGAGTGTACGGTGGGAGCAAGCTTTCTTT.

The chain carries TRBV19 and TRBJ1-2, with 7 bases that match TRBD1. V lost 6 bases, J lost 0 bases, and 13 bases stayed unmatched. The CDR3 consists of 17 residues. Germline V gene sequence: CDR1 LNHDA, CDR2 SQIVND (reference sequence). The CDR3 nucleotides are TGTGCCAGTAGGGAGGGGGCAGTTTCTTCCTCTAACTATGGCTACACCTTC. This sequence encodes CASREGAVSSSNYGYTF.

CDR3 sequence: CASSSPSTAQSTQYF. The CDR3 DNA follows: TGTGCCAGCAGCTCCCCCTCCACAGCTCAAAGTACGCAGTATTTT. J is TRBJ2-3 and V is TRBV11-2; D remains ambiguous. Between the trimmed V and J ends, which lost 4 bases and 8 bases, there was a span of 19 bases. The CDR3 has 15 residues. Germline CDR1 reads SGHAT; CDR2 reads FQNNGV.

The chain couples TRBV28 to TRBJ2-5, with 10 bases matching TRBD2. CDR1 is MDHEN and CDR2 is SYDVKM in the germline V gene. The CDR3 loop spans 15 amino acids. The trim removed 7 bases at V and 5 bases at J, leaving 10 bases unmatched. The CDR3 sequence: CASTSGGLAWETQYF. In DNA, the CDR3 is TGTGCCAGCACCTCCGGGGGACTAGCGTGGGAGACCCAGTACTTC.

The chain is built from TRBV9 and TRBJ1-6; TRBD1 aligns across 8 bases. This CDR3 is 13 amino acids long. The ends lost 5 bases at V and 6 bases at J; junction bases unmatched: 1. Germline assignment: CDR1 SGDLS and CDR2 YYNGEE. Written as DNA, the CDR3 is TGTGCCAGCAGGGGGACAGGTAATTCACCCCTCCACTTT. Its translation: CASRGTGNSPLHF.

This sequence joins TRBV28 and TRBJ2-7; TRBD2 matches at 7 bases. This CDR3 has 14 residues. With 5 bases clipped from V and 7 bases from J, the junction kept 11 bases outside the gene matches. CDR1 and CDR2 from the germline V gene are MDHEN and SYDVKM. In DNA, the CDR3 is TGTGCCAGCAGTCCGGGGGGACCGAGGACGGAGCAGTACTTC. Translation: CASSPGGPRTEQYF.

This clone has just one count. V usage is TRBV7-3 and J usage is TRBJ2-3, with a possible D match to TRBD1 (6 bases). CDR3 length: 14 residues. Germline V gene data show CDR1 as SGHTA and CDR2 as FQGTGA. Trimming removed 4 bases from V and 4 bases from J, with 12 bases in between. DNA of the CDR3: TGTGCCAGCAGCTCCAACAAGGGGGCAGATACGCAGTATTTT. It specifies CASSSNKGADTQYF.

The count of this clone is one. This chain links TRBV15 with TRBJ1-5; D is unresolved. CDR1 is LNHNV and CDR2 is YYDKDF in the germline V gene (reference sequence). V was clipped by 0 bases and J by 2 bases, with 14 bases between them. The CDR3 runs to 17 residues. As DNA, the CDR3 is TGTGCCACCAGCAGAGAGGCCAGCGGAGTGGGCAATCAGCCCCAGCATTTT. Its protein product is CATSREASGVGNQPQHF. Using reference TRBV15 and TRBJ1-5 for the parts outside the CDR3, the full variable domain is DAMVIQNPRYQVTQFGKPVTLSCSQTLNHNVMYWYQQKSSQAPKLLFHYYDKDFNNEADTPDNFQSRRPNTSFCFLDIRSPGLGDTAMYLCATSREASGVGNQPQHFGDGTRLSIL.

This clone has a handful of counts. V and J are TRBV13 and TRBJ2-5, with 7 positions matching TRBD2. CDR1 is PRHDT, CDR2 FYEKMQ, per germline (reference sequence). V lost 4 bases, J lost 3 bases, and 17 bases stayed unmatched. The CDR3 contains 18 residues. CDR3 region: CASSSQYRLGLVEETQYF. DNA for the CDR3: TGTGCCAGCAGCTCCCAATATCGCCTCGGACTAGTTGAAGAGACCCAGTACTTC.

The chain joins TRBV11-1 to TRBJ2-6; 8 bases map to TRBD1. In germline, CDR1 is SGHAT, CDR2 FQDESV (reference sequence). The CDR3 totals 16 residues. Losses at the gene ends were 6 bases for V and 12 bases for J; bases not matched to a gene: 16. CDR3 nucleotide sequence: TGTGCCAGCAGTCCGGGACAGGTGCCCTTAAAGTTCGTCCTGACTTTC. It is translated as CASSPGQVPLKFVLTF.

V usage is TRBV28 and J usage is TRBJ1-2, with 9 bases that match TRBD1. Germline V lookup: CDR1 MDHEN, CDR2 SYDVKM. The CDR3 sequence is 14 residues long. Trimming cost V 2 bases and J 5 bases; bases outside gene matches: 3. As DNA, the CDR3 is TGTGCCAGCAGTTTAACCGGGACAGGGTATGGCTACACCTTC. This sequence encodes CASSLTGTGYGYTF.

This clone appeared a single time. The chain carries TRBV14 and TRBJ2-7, with TRBD1 matching 7 bases. There are 16 residues in the CDR3. Germline CDR1 and CDR2: SGHDN and FVKESK. The trim removed 5 bases at V and 9 bases at J, leaving 19 bases unmatched. The CDR3 region has the DNA TGTGCCAGCAGCTCCTCTATGTGGCAGGGGGTTAACGGGCAGTACTTC. Its protein is CASSSSMWQGVNGQYF.

The chain uses TRBV25-1 and TRBJ2-7; D remains unclear. V gave up 1 base and J gave up 8 bases, with 15 bases separating them. Germline values: CDR1 MGHDK, CDR2 SYGVNS. CDR3 length equals 14 residues. The CDR3 coding sequence is TGTGCCAGCAGTGAATCGGAGAACACGATGAAGCAGTACTTC. This gives the protein CASSESENTMKQYF.

The chain combines TRBV28 with TRBJ1-1; TRBD1 aligns across 11 bases. CDR3 length equals 15 residues. The trim removed 4 bases at V and 4 bases at J, leaving 5 bases unmatched. Per the germline V gene, CDR1 is MDHEN and CDR2 is SYDVKM. The CDR3: CASSSQGQGATEAFF. The CDR3 DNA is TGTGCCAGCAGTTCCCAAGGACAGGGGGCCACTGAAGCTTTCTTT.

The chain has TRBV5-1 and TRBJ2-3, with 9 bases lining up with TRBD1. Germline trimming cut 2 bases from V and 3 bases from J; bases unmatched to any gene: 10. Per germline, CDR1 SGHRS and CDR2 YFSETQ. The CDR3 covers 17 residues. The CDR3 protein is CASSFLPGQGRTDTQYF. For the CDR3, the DNA is TGCGCCAGCAGCTTCCTTCCGGGACAGGGAAGAACAGATACGCAGTATTTT.

The V and J genes are TRBV6-5 and TRBJ1-6; TRBD1 matches at 7 bases. V was pared by 0 bases and J by 7 bases, with 6 bases of the junction left unmatched. This CDR3 has 16 residues. The germline V gene encodes CDR1 MNHEY and CDR2 SVGAGI. CDR3 nucleotides: TGTGCCAGCAGTTACTCGAAGAGCAGGGGGAATTCACCCCTCCACTTT. Translating gives CASSYSKSRGNSPLHF.

The chain combines TRBV27 with TRBJ2-7; no reliable D call. Germline CDR1 and CDR2: MNHEY and SMNVEV (reference sequence). With 6 bases removed from V and 4 bases from J, the gap between germline ends came to 10 bases. The CDR3 totals 12 residues. CDR3 amino acids: CASSGLKYEQYF. The CDR3 DNA is TGTGCCAGCAGCGGGTTGAAATACGAGCAGTACTTC.

The chain recombines TRBV28 with TRBJ2-6, with a weak D call TRBD2 (6 bases). V gave up 4 bases and J gave up 0 bases, with 19 bases separating them. This CDR3 region has 19 residues. In germline, CDR1 is MDHEN, CDR2 SYDVKM. The CDR3 sequence: CASSSPRGRDFSGANVLTF. The CDR3 DNA reads as TGTGCCAGCAGTTCCCCGCGGGGCAGGGATTTCTCTGGGGCCAACGTCCTGACTTTC. The full variable domain, its missing parts supplied by reference TRBV28 and TRBJ2-6, is DVKVTQSSRYLVKRTGEKVFLECVQDMDHENMFWYRQDPGLGLRLIYFSYDVKMKEKGDIPEGYSVSREKKERFSLILESASTNQTSMYLCASSSPRGRDFSGANVLTFGAGSRLTVL.

This sequence joins TRBV30 and TRBJ1-6; D may be TRBD1 (5 bases). In germline, CDR1 is GTSNPN, CDR2 SVGIG (reference sequence). The V end was cut by 3 bases, the J end by 7 bases, with 13 bases between. This CDR3 has 14 residues. This CDR3 reads CAWRVPGGNSPLHF. The CDR3, as DNA: TGTGCCTGGAGGGTCCCGGGGGGGAATTCACCCCTCCACTTT.

The rearrangement joins TRBV24-1 to TRBJ1-2, with TRBD1 as a possible D gene (6 bases). The germline V gene has CDR1 KGHDR and CDR2 SFDVKD. The CDR3 covers 14 residues. V shed 5 bases and J shed 7 bases, with 16 bases lying between them. The CDR3 sequence is CATSAGGLTGGYTF. The CDR3 nucleotides read TGTGCCACCAGTGCCGGGGGGCTTACTGGTGGCTACACCTTC.

This clone was detected a few times. V and J are TRBV6-1 and TRBJ2-7, with D uncertain. The CDR3 has 13 amino acids. Per the germline V gene, CDR1 is MNHNS and CDR2 is SASEGT. V shed 3 bases and J shed 5 bases, with 11 bases lying between them. In DNA, the CDR3 is TGTGCCAGCAGTGACAGTCCAAACGACGAGCAGTACTTC. Protein sequence: CASSDSPNDEQYF.

This sequence joins TRBV7-9 and TRBJ1-5; no definite D call. The CDR3 is 16 residues long. With 5 bases removed from V and 4 bases from J, the gap between germline ends came to 18 bases. Germline lookup yields CDR1 SEHNR and CDR2 FQNEAQ (reference sequence). The CDR3 DNA sequence: TGTGCCAGCAGCGATACCACGGTCTTCGTAAATCAGCCCCAGCATTTT. This codes for CASSDTTVFVNQPQHF.

The rearrangement uses TRBV11-2 and TRBJ1-1; a weak D match, TRBD1 (6 bases). Trimming took 2 bases from V and 6 from J, leaving 13 bases between them. Germline V gene sequence: CDR1 SGHAT, CDR2 FQNNGV. The CDR3 spans 14 residues. The CDR3 DNA is TGTGCCAGCAGCTTAACTTGGACAGAGCCTGAAGCTTTCTTT. The encoded protein is CASSLTWTEPEAFF.

The chain employs TRBV27 and TRBJ2-1, with TRBD2 matching over 8 bases. Trimming cost V 1 base and J 1 base; bases outside gene matches: 3. The CDR3 totals 16 residues. The V gene's germline CDR1 is MNHEY and CDR2 SMNVEV (reference sequence). The CDR3 loop reads CASSLWGGGSYNEQFF. In DNA form, the CDR3 reads TGTGCCAGCAGTTTATGGGGCGGGGGGTCCTACAATGAGCAGTTCTTC.

The chain combines TRBV4-1 with TRBJ2-3; 16 positions match TRBD2. Trimming at V came to 4 bases and at J to 6 bases, leaving 4 bases not matched to a gene. The CDR3 consists of 16 residues. CDR1 is MGHRA and CDR2 is YSYEKL in the germline V gene. The CDR3 reads CASSLGTSGGADTQYF. CDR3 nucleotide sequence: TGCGCCAGCAGCCTCGGGACTAGCGGGGGGGCTGATACGCAGTATTTT.